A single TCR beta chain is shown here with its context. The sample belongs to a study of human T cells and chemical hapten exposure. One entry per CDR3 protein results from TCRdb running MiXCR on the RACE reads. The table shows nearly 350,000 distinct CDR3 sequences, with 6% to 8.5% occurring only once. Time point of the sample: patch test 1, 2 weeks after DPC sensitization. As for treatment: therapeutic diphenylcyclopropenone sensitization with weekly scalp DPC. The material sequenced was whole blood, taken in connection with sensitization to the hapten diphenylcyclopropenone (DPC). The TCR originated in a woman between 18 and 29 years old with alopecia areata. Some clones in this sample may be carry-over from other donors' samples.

The CDR3 loop is CASSYYGEAFF. In DNA, the CDR3 is TGTGCCAGCAGTTACTATGGTGAAGCTTTCTTT. The chain couples TRBV6-6 to TRBJ1-1; D not resolved. CDR3 length: 11 residues. The V and J ends lost 1 base and 7 bases respectively, with 4 bases between them. CDR1 and CDR2 (germline): MNHNY, SVGAGI (reference sequence).